These 20 T cell receptor beta chains were sequenced from one sample in a study of CD8 T cells in ankylosing spondylitis. TCRdb reprocessed the 5' RACE reads via MiXCR and lists one record per CDR3 protein. Of 200,000 to 300,000 distinct CDR3 sequences listed, 7.5% to 9% are singletons. Input material: blood, either unsorted or a sorted T cell fraction (not recorded which). The receptors originated from a male donor with ankylosing spondylitis or in good health (not recorded which).

At least ten counts were recorded for this clonotype. This chain uses TRBV5-1 with TRBJ2-1; 8 bases agree with TRBD2. The CDR3 spans 16 residues. The V and J ends lost 5 bases and 1 base, in that order; junction bases with no gene match: 8. Germline V gene data show CDR1 as SGHRS and CDR2 as YFSETQ. As DNA, the CDR3 is TGCGCCAGCAGTCCAACTAGCGGAAATTCCTACAATGAGCAGTTCTTC. As protein: CASSPTSGNSYNEQFF.

This clonotype was seen only a few times. The chain carries TRBV5-1 and TRBJ2-7; TRBD1 matches 12 bases. The CDR3 runs to 15 residues. Germline-derived CDR1 and CDR2 are SGHRS and YFSETQ. V shed 6 bases and J 3 bases; nucleotides not matched to a gene: 7. The CDR3 loop is CASMSGTGGFYEQYF. DNA of the CDR3: TGCGCCAGCATGTCGGGGACAGGGGGCTTCTACGAGCAGTACTTC.

Ten or more counts support this clonotype. V gene TRBV14 combines with J gene TRBJ2-1, with TRBD2 identical over 9 bases. V trimming: 4 bases; J trimming: 0 bases; junction bases outside the gene matches: 7. The CDR3 totals 17 residues. CDR1 SGHDN and CDR2 FVKESK come from the germline V gene. CDR3 DNA sequence: TGTGCCAGCAGCCCCCGGCTAGCGGGGCTCTCCTACAATGAGCAGTTCTTC. Protein sequence: CASSPRLAGLSYNEQFF.

The chain links TRBV5-6 to TRBJ2-1, with 14 positions matching TRBD2. Trimming at V came to 4 bases and at J to 0 bases, leaving 9 bases not matched to a gene. Germline values: CDR1 SGHDT, CDR2 YYEEEE. The CDR3 loop spans 19 amino acids. CDR3 in DNA: TGTGCCAGCAGCCGGGGACTAGCGGGGGCCGTAATCTCCTACAATGAGCAGTTCTTC. Encoded protein: CASSRGLAGAVISYNEQFF.

This clonotype occurred a few times. The rearrangement uses TRBV3-1 and TRBJ1-1; D is possibly TRBD1 (5 bases). V was cut by 0 bases and J by 12 bases, with 26 bases left in between. Germline CDR1 is LGHDT and CDR2 is YNNKEL (reference sequence). The CDR3 contains 17 residues. The CDR3 DNA reads TGTGCCAGCAGCCAAGATCTAGTTCGGGGGTCTCGGATGACGACTTTCTTT. It is translated as CASSQDLVRGSRMTTFF.

This clonotype was observed a handful of times. The chain links TRBV18 to TRBJ2-1; maybe TRBD2 (5 bases). Germline lookup yields CDR1 KGHSH and CDR2 LQKENI. This CDR3 comprises 16 residues. V was shortened by 3 bases and J by 0 bases, with 12 bases between the two germline ends. Here the CDR3 reads CASSPLAISSYNEQFF. The CDR3 bases are TGTGCCAGCTCACCTTTAGCGATTAGCTCCTACAATGAGCAGTTCTTC.

This clonotype was counted ten times or more. The chain recombines TRBV10-2 with TRBJ1-6; TRBD1 is a possible D gene (6 bases). V was trimmed by 6 bases and J by 10 bases, leaving 22 bases between them. Germline CDR1 is WSHSY and CDR2 is SAAADI. The CDR3 length is 16 residues. CDR3 DNA: TGCGCCAGCAGACCCACCGAGGGGGGAACGGGGTCACCCCTCCACTTT. This gives the protein CASRPTEGGTGSPLHF.

To note about this clonotype: A much more abundant neighbour one base away suggests this may be a read error. The genes are TRBV10-3 and TRBJ2-6; D tentatively fits TRBD1 or TRBD2 (5 bases each). The CDR3 covers 13 residues. Germline V gives CDR1 ENHRY, CDR2 SYGVKD. DNA of the CDR3: TGTGCCATCAGTGATTCTGGGGGCAACGTCCTGACTTTC. Translated, it gives CAISDSGGNVLTF.

In this sample, this clonotype turned up many times. In nucleotides, the CDR3 is TGTGCCAGCAGAACTACTAGCGGGGACGTAGTTTACAATGAGCAGTTCTTC. Amino acids: CASRTTSGDVVYNEQFF. The V call is TRBV6-1, the J call TRBJ2-1; TRBD2 agrees at 10 bases. Per germline, CDR1 MNHNS and CDR2 SASEGT. Germline trimming cut 6 bases from V and 4 bases from J; bases unmatched to any gene: 12. This CDR3 spans 17 amino acids.

This clonotype was found a few times. This sequence joins TRBV5-1 and TRBJ2-3; D possibly matches TRBD1 or TRBD2 (5 bases each). V was shortened by 6 bases and J by 0 bases, with 8 bases between the two germline ends. The CDR3 sequence is 13 residues long. CDR1 and CDR2 from the germline V gene are SGHRS and YFSETQ. In DNA, the CDR3 is TGCGCCAGCATGGGACCTAGCACAGATACGCAGTATTTT. It yields the protein CASMGPSTDTQYF.

In this sample, this clonotype turned up many times. J is TRBJ2-1 and V is TRBV7-2; D not certain. This CDR3 spans 14 amino acids. V was shortened by 0 bases and J by 7 bases, with 10 bases between the two germline ends. Germline-derived CDR1 and CDR2 are SGHTA and FQGNSA. CDR3 protein: CASSLAAQGNEQFF. The CDR3 DNA follows: TGTGCCAGCAGCTTAGCGGCCCAAGGGAATGAGCAGTTCTTC.

This clonotype was recorded at least ten times. The chain uses TRBV20-1 and TRBJ2-5, with TRBD1 matching over 8 bases. Per the germline V gene, CDR1 is DFQATT and CDR2 is SNEGSKA (reference sequence). V lost 0 bases, J lost 5 bases, and 8 bases stayed unmatched. This CDR3 is 15 amino acids long. The CDR3 nucleotides read TGCAGTGCTAGAGATGGGCAGGGGGCGATTGAGACCCAGTACTTC. Translating it yields CSARDGQGAIETQYF.

A few counts support this clonotype. The rearrangement joins TRBV7-3 to TRBJ2-1; D is possibly TRBD1 or TRBD2 (5 bases each). The ends were cut back, 7 bases at V and 10 bases at J, with 17 bases in the middle. The germline CDR1 and CDR2 sequences are SGHTA and FQGTGA. This CDR3 is 13 amino acids long. The CDR3 DNA is TGTGCCAGCACTCTGGGACCCCGGGGCGAGCAGTTCTTC. Its protein product is CASTLGPRGEQFF.

This clonotype was detected many times. The chain joins TRBV10-3 to TRBJ1-2; D is uncertain. Germline V gives CDR1 ENHRY, CDR2 SYGVKD. The V and J ends lost 5 bases and 6 bases respectively, with 13 bases between them. The CDR3 totals 13 residues. CDR3 amino acids: CAISPDMTDGYTF. The CDR3 DNA is TGTGCCATCAGTCCAGACATGACCGATGGCTACACCTTC.

The V and J genes are TRBV12-3 or TRBV12-4 and TRBJ2-7, with D perhaps matching TRBD1 (5 bases). This CDR3 contains 13 residues. V lost 3 bases and J 4 bases, leaving 10 bases between the germline ends. CDR3 loop: CASSFNRRYEQYF. The CDR3 nucleotides read TGTGCCAGCAGTTTTAACAGGCGATACGAGCAGTACTTC.

The chain employs TRBV20-1 and TRBJ2-7; 12 nucleotides align to TRBD1. The CDR3 totals 14 residues. V trimming: 3 bases; J trimming: 5 bases; junction bases outside the gene matches: 5. The V gene's germline CDR1 is DFQATT and CDR2 SNEGSKA (reference sequence). CDR3 DNA: TGCAGTGCTAGGGATGGGACAGGGGGCAACGAGCAGTACTTC. This sequence encodes CSARDGTGGNEQYF.

This clonotype has ten or more counts. The V and J genes are TRBV5-1 and TRBJ2-1; tentatively, D is TRBD2 (6 bases). The CDR3 extends over 16 amino acids. Germline CDR1 SGHRS, CDR2 YFSETQ. The ends were cut back, 2 bases at V and 4 bases at J, with 16 bases in the middle. The DNA for the CDR3 is TGCGCCAGCAGCTTTGACCCGACGGGAGAGTACAATGAGCAGTTCTTC. Residues: CASSFDPTGEYNEQFF.

In this sample, this clonotype turned up many times. The chain has TRBV20-1 and TRBJ1-5, with TRBD1 as a possible D gene (6 bases). Germline CDR1 and CDR2: DFQATT and SNEGSKA (reference sequence). The CDR3 length is 14 residues. Trimming took off 2 bases at V and 4 bases at J, with 12 bases between the two ends. This CDR3 reads CSARRGAQNQPQHF. The CDR3 DNA reads as TGCAGTGCTAGAAGGGGGGCCCAAAATCAGCCCCAGCATTTT.

This clonotype was seen a handful of times. The CDR3 nucleotides read TGCGCCAGCAGCTTGGGGGAGGGCGAGCAGTACTTC. This gives the protein CASSLGEGEQYF. The genes are TRBV5-1 and TRBJ2-7; 7 bases are shared with TRBD2. The CDR3 totals 12 residues. V shed 0 bases, J shed 6 bases, and the junction held 0 bases outside the gene matches. Germline V gene sequence: CDR1 SGHRS, CDR2 YFSETQ.

The table lists this clonotype with many counts. This rearrangement joins TRBV6-2 or TRBV6-3 to TRBJ1-1; D is perhaps TRBD1 (5 bases). Germline lookup yields CDR1 MNHEY and CDR2 SVGEGT. The CDR3 is 14 amino acids. Trimming removed 5 bases at V and 6 bases at J, with 16 bases between. The CDR3 DNA reads TGTGCCAGCAGTACCCCGGGCATGGGGGCTGAAGCTTTCTTT. Translated, it gives CASSTPGMGAEAFF.